This TCR beta chain stems from a study of identical twins. Regarding the study as a whole: Models underestimated out-of-frame TCR alpha sharing in monozygotic twins. Among out-of-frame alpha sequences shared by twins, low generation probability occurred in excess. Invariant MAIT and iNKT cells could partly confound zero-insertion analyses.

This clonotype was detected a few times. Its antigen is not identified. Unique molecular identifiers were present on cDNA, and template switching added a universal primer site. Via MiXCR, TCRdb re-called the 5' RACE reads, giving one row per CDR3 protein. This sample has under 300,000 distinct CDR3 sequences, with more than 12% found just once. With 2 bases clipped from V and 7 bases from J, the junction kept 4 bases outside the gene matches. The V gene's germline CDR1 is GTSNPN and CDR2 SVGIG (reference sequence). CDR3 length equals 12 residues. The rearrangement uses TRBV30 and TRBJ1-1; the match to TRBD1 covers 7 bases. This TCR came from a woman aged 18 to 35 in good health. Specimen: memory (CD45RO+) T cells sorted from blood. CDR3 amino acids: CAWSQGVGEAFF. CDR3 nucleotides: TGTGCCTGGAGTCAGGGGGTGGGTGAAGCTTTCTTT. Drawing the rest from reference TRBV30 and TRBJ1-1, the complete variable domain is SQTIHQWPATLVQPVGSPLSLECTVEGTSNPNLYWYRQAAGRGLQLLFYSVGIGQISSEVPQNLSASRPQDRQFILSSKKLLLSDSGFYLCAWSQGVGEAFFGQGTRLTVV.